The 2 T cell receptor beta chains in this list originate from one sample, sequenced in a study of tumor and adjacent non-tumor tissue in lung cancer. This sample's RNA came from whole unsorted tissue. Distant lung tissue was collected more than 3 cm away from the tumor edge. TCRbeta libraries were built with three rounds of nested PCR, modified from ARM-PCR. Each CDR3 protein gets one entry after TCRdb re-called the multiplex PCR reads with MiXCR. The sample holds tens of thousands of distinct CDR3 sequences, about 80% seen once. The sequenced sample consisted of distant non-tumor lung tissue. These receptors were collected from a man between 65 and 85 years old with non-small cell lung cancer.

Concerning this clonotype: The junction and the germline gene differ at one end; a read error may be behind it. The chain links TRBV29-1 to TRBJ2-5; no clear D. CDR1 is SQVTM and CDR2 is ANQGSEA in the germline V gene. The CDR3 totals 13 residues. This CDR3 reads CGVAYRFQGTQYF. In nucleotides, the CDR3 is TGCGGCGTGGCTTATAGGTTCCAAGGGACCCAGTACTTC.

The CDR3 reads CASSERGLAKNIQYF. For the CDR3, the DNA is TGTGCCAGCAGTGAGAGGGGGTTAGCCAAAAACATTCAGTACTTC. J is TRBJ2-4 and V is TRBV6-1, with D perhaps TRBD1 (6 bases). Germline assignment: CDR1 MNHNS and CDR2 SASEGT. The germline V and J ends were trimmed by 3 bases and 0 bases, with 9 bases remaining between them. The CDR3 has 15 residues.